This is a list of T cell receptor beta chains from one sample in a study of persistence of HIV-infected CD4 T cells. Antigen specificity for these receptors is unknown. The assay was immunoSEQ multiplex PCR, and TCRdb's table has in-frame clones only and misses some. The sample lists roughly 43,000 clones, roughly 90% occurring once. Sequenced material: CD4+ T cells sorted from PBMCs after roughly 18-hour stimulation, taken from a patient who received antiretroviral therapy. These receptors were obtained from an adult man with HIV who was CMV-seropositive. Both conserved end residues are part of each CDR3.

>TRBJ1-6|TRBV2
CASRGTSYNSPLHF
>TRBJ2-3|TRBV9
CASSAKPTSGSTDTQYF
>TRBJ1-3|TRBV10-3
CATVGWGNTIYF
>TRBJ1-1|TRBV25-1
CASSEAGNRKNTEAFF
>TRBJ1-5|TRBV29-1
CSVGEGYNQPQHF
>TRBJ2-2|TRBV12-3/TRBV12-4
CASSFLRTGELFF
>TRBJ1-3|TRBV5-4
CASSADRANTIYF
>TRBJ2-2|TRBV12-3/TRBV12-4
CASKVANGELFF
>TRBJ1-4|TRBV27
CASSYRESNEKLFF
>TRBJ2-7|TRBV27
CASQETGTYEQYF
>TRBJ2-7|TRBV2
CASRRFSHEQYF
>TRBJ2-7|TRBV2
CASRSQGASGEQYF
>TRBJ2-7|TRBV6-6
CASRMERFNEQYF
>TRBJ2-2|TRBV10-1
CASFHHGGHCRVNTGELFF
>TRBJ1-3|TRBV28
CASSFHSNSGNTIYF
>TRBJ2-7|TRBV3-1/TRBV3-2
CASSPPGLAYEQYF